The 30 T cell receptor beta chains reported below all come from one sample, sequenced in a study of CD8+ T cells in alopecia areata. cDNA serving as the sequencing template came from extracted, reverse transcribed RNA. TCRdb's copy holds only in-frame clones and misses some; the assay was immunoSEQ multiplex PCR. The table records fewer than 150,000 clones, 45% to 65% of them present only once. The input for sequencing was CD4+ T cells sorted from blood, taken at week 0. The receptor set was obtained from a human donor with alopecia areata.

V and J are TRBV7-3 and TRBJ2-1, with D hard to call. Per the germline V gene, CDR1 is SGHTA and CDR2 is FQGTGA. The CDR3 extends over 12 amino acids. Trimming stripped 5 bases from V and 9 bases from J, with 11 bases between. The CDR3 spells CASSPNEGEQFF. CDR3 sequence (DNA): TGTGCCAGCAGCCCCAATGAAGGTGAGCAGTTCTTC.

This chain connects TRBV7-3 to TRBJ2-5; TRBD1 agrees at 8 bases. Germline V gives CDR1 SGHTA, CDR2 FQGTGA. The CDR3 is 16 residues long. Losses at the gene ends were 2 bases for V and 5 bases for J; bases not matched to a gene: 10. The DNA for the CDR3 is TGTGCCAGCAGCTTAGGCGCAGGGGGCGTGGGGGAGACCCAGTACTTC. This translates into CASSLGAGGVGETQYF.

The chain joins TRBV7-9 to TRBJ2-1, with 10 bases that match TRBD2. Germline CDR1 is SEHNR and CDR2 is FQNEAQ (reference sequence). This CDR3 is built from 15 residues. Germline trimming cut 5 bases from V and 2 bases from J; bases unmatched to any gene: 3. The CDR3 loop reads CASSPTSGPYNEQFF. DNA for the CDR3: TGTGCCAGCAGCCCGACTAGCGGGCCCTACAATGAGCAGTTCTTC.

This clone was counted a few times. This chain joins TRBV5-1 and TRBJ2-3; TRBD1 matches 8 bases. CDR3 size: 15 residues. Germline CDR1 and CDR2: SGHRS and YFSETQ. The V and J ends lost 0 bases and 2 bases, in that order; junction bases with no gene match: 2. The CDR3 loop reads CASSLGDRSTDTQYF. As DNA, the CDR3 is TGCGCCAGCAGCTTGGGGGACAGGTCCACAGATACGCAGTATTTT.

The V call is TRBV4-1, the J call TRBJ2-1, with TRBD1 matching 7 bases. Looked up from germline, CDR1 is MGHRA and CDR2 is YSYEKL. The CDR3 is 17 residues long. The junction had 7 bases not matched to a gene; V was cut back by 2 bases and J by 0 bases. The chain's CDR3 is CASSQPLDRSSYNEQFF. CDR3 in DNA: TGCGCCAGCAGCCAACCCTTGGACAGGAGCTCCTACAATGAGCAGTTCTTC.

In nucleotides, the CDR3 is TGTGCCAGCAGTTTAAAGCCGGGGTTGTCCTCTGGCTACACCTTC. Its protein product is CASSLKPGLSSGYTF. V is TRBV27 and J is TRBJ1-2; unclear D gene. This CDR3 has 15 amino acids. Looked up from germline, CDR1 is MNHEY and CDR2 is SMNVEV (reference sequence). Trimming removed 2 bases at V and 7 bases at J, with 17 bases between.

This sequence joins TRBV4-3 and TRBJ2-2, with D perhaps matching TRBD2 (6 bases). CDR3 length: 15 amino acids. Trimming cost V 2 bases and J 6 bases, with 13 bases left between them. Germline V gene lookup returns CDR1 LGHNA and CDR2 YSLEER. For the CDR3, the DNA is TGCGCCAGCAGCCAAACAACTAGCAGCCCCGGGGAGCTGTTTTTT. Translating gives CASSQTTSSPGELFF.

This chain connects TRBV5-1 to TRBJ2-3, with 8 bases lining up with TRBD1. Germline-derived CDR1 and CDR2 are SGHRS and YFSETQ. Trimming removed 4 bases from V and 4 bases from J; junction bases left unmatched: 5. CDR3 size: 14 residues. The CDR3 here is CASSRGQGADTQYF. CDR3 in DNA: TGCGCCAGCAGCAGAGGACAGGGCGCAGATACGCAGTATTTT.

This rearrangement joins TRBV11-1 to TRBJ2-1; TRBD2 aligns across 7 bases. The ends lost 3 bases at V and 5 bases at J; junction bases unmatched: 7. This CDR3 region has 15 residues. Germline loops: CDR1 SGHAT, CDR2 FQDESV (reference sequence). Written as DNA, the CDR3 is TGTGCCAGCAGCTTGGCCGGGACTACGAACAATGAGCAGTTCTTC. It encodes CASSLAGTTNNEQFF. Supplemented by reference TRBV11-1 and TRBJ2-1, the full variable domain reads EAEVAQSPRYKITEKSQAVAFWCDPISGHATLYWYRQILGQGPELLVQFQDESVVDDSQLPKDRFSAERLKGVDSTLKIQPAELGDSAMYLCASSLAGTTNNEQFFGPGTRLTVL.

This clone has only a few counts. This chain connects TRBV5-7 to TRBJ2-2; D is ambiguous. TRBV5-7 is noted as an ORF with a role that remains uncertain. There are 16 residues in the CDR3. V gave up 4 bases and J gave up 4 bases, with 17 bases separating them. The CDR3 coding sequence is TGTGCCAGCAGCATACGCCTGAAGGACCCCACCGGGGAGCTGTTTTTT. Its translation: CASSIRLKDPTGELFF.

This clone is a singleton in its sample. The chain uses TRBV10-3 and TRBJ2-7, with 10 bases matching TRBD2. CDR3 length: 15 residues. The V gene end was trimmed by 6 bases and the J gene end by 3 bases; junction bases not matched to a gene: 8. The germline V gene encodes CDR1 ENHRY and CDR2 SYGVKD. DNA for the CDR3: TGTGCCATCAGGGAAGAGCGGGGGGGCTTCTACGAGCAGTACTTC. Encoded protein: CAIREERGGFYEQYF.

This sequence joins TRBV7-3 and TRBJ2-5, with D perhaps matching TRBD1 (6 bases). The germline CDR1 and CDR2 sequences are SGHTA and FQGTGA. Trimming took off 3 bases at V and 4 bases at J, with 9 bases between the two ends. This CDR3 has 13 amino acids. CDR3 bases: TGTGCCAGCAGCTTCGGCAGGGGAGAGACCCAGTACTTC. Translation gives CASSFGRGETQYF.

This clone appeared a few times. The V and J genes are TRBV7-2 and TRBJ2-2; weak D call: TRBD2 (6 bases). The CDR3 is 14 residues long. Per germline, CDR1 SGHTA and CDR2 FQGNSA. Trimming cost V 5 bases and J 5 bases, with 12 bases left between them. The CDR3 nucleotides are TGTGCCAGCAGCCATGGGGGGAGGACCGGGGAGCTGTTTTTT. As protein: CASSHGGRTGELFF.

The V call is TRBV2, the J call TRBJ1-5; D possibly corresponds to TRBD1 (6 bases). The germline V and J ends were trimmed by 10 bases and 8 bases, with 18 bases remaining between them. The CDR3 is 13 amino acids. The germline CDR1 and CDR2 sequences are SNHLY and FYNNEI. CDR3 region: CATLGALGKPQHF. The CDR3 DNA reads TGTGCCACTCTGGGGGCTTTGGGGAAGCCCCAGCATTTT.

The rearrangement joins TRBV5-1 to TRBJ2-3; TRBD1 aligns across 9 bases. This CDR3 comprises 14 residues. The J segment lost 3 bases and the V segment lost 4 bases, leaving 3 bases of the junction unmatched. The germline gives CDR1 SGHRS, CDR2 YFSETQ. In DNA, the CDR3 is TGCGCCAGCAGCCCGGACAGGGGAACAGATACGCAGTATTTT. Encoded protein: CASSPDRGTDTQYF.

The chain uses TRBV5-4 and TRBJ2-3, with D unclear. Germline CDR1 SGHNT, CDR2 YYREEE (reference sequence). Deletions cut 2 bases from V and 3 bases from J, with 7 bases between. The CDR3 spans 13 residues. The CDR3 loop is CASSFSGTDTQYF. The CDR3 nucleotides are TGTGCCAGCAGCTTTTCCGGGACAGATACGCAGTATTTT. The whole variable domain, remainder taken from reference TRBV5-4 and TRBJ2-3, is ETGVTQSPTHLIKTRGQQVTLRCSSQSGHNTVSWYQQALGQGPQFIFQYYREEENGRGNFPPRFSGLQFPNYSSELNVNALELDDSALYLCASSFSGTDTQYFGPGTRLTVL.

This clone was seen more than once but under ten times. The gene calls are TRBV7-2 and TRBJ2-3; 12 nucleotides match TRBD2. The CDR3 has 16 residues. Unmatched junction bases numbered 8, after V lost 4 bases and J lost 6 bases. Per germline, CDR1 SGHTA and CDR2 FQGNSA. The CDR3 DNA sequence: TGTGCCAGCAGCTCGAGGACTAGCGGGATATTGGATACGCAGTATTTT. It translates to CASSSRTSGILDTQYF.

This rearrangement joins TRBV7-6 to TRBJ1-6; TRBD1 is a possible D gene (5 bases). This CDR3 is 14 amino acids long. The ends were cut back, 5 bases at V and 6 bases at J, with 11 bases in the middle. Germline loops: CDR1 SGHVS, CDR2 FNYEAQ. The CDR3 DNA reads TGTGCCAGCAGCCAGAAGGGGACTAATTCACCCCTCCACTTT. Its protein is CASSQKGTNSPLHF.

This clone was counted only a few times. The chain couples TRBV19 to TRBJ2-1; D possibly corresponds to TRBD2 (6 bases). Germline CDR1 and CDR2: LNHDA and SQIVND (reference sequence). This CDR3 spans 15 amino acids. V shed 6 bases and J shed 7 bases, with 19 bases lying between them. CDR3 DNA: TGTGCCAGTAGCCGGGACTTAGAGTTGGGAAATGAGCAGTTCTTC. This gives the protein CASSRDLELGNEQFF.

In this sample, this clone turned up a few times. The V gene is TRBV18, the J gene TRBJ1-1; D remains ambiguous. With 3 bases removed from V and 1 base from J, the gap between germline ends came to 9 bases. CDR3 length equals 14 residues. Germline values: CDR1 KGHSH, CDR2 LQKENI. The CDR3 spells CASSPLAENTEAFF. DNA for the CDR3: TGTGCCAGCTCACCGCTAGCCGAGAACACTGAAGCTTTCTTT. The full variable domain, rest sourced from reference TRBV18 and TRBJ1-1, is NAGVMQNPRHLVRRRGQEARLRCSPMKGHSHVYWYRQLPEEGLKFMVYLQKENIIDESGMPKERFSAEFPKEGPSILRIQQVVRGDSAAYFCASSPLAENTEAFFGQGTRLTVV.

This chain links TRBV5-1 with TRBJ2-5; tentatively, D is TRBD2 (5 bases). Germline V lookup: CDR1 SGHRS, CDR2 YFSETQ. V gave up 2 bases and J gave up 2 bases, with 16 bases separating them. CDR3 length: 16 residues. CDR3 residues: CASSFGRRRTQETQYF. The CDR3, as DNA: TGCGCCAGCAGCTTCGGTCGGCGGCGGACTCAAGAGACCCAGTACTTC. Full variable domain (remainder filled in from reference TRBV5-1 and TRBJ2-5): KAGVTQTPRYLIKTRGQQVTLSCSPISGHRSVSWYQQTPGQGLQFLFEYFSETQRNKGNFPGRFSGRQFSNSRSEMNVSTLELGDSALYLCASSFGRRRTQETQYFGPGTRLLVL.

The chain couples TRBV7-2 to TRBJ1-2; 9 bases match TRBD1. Germline V gives CDR1 SGHTA, CDR2 FQGNSA. Trimming took 3 bases from V and 6 from J; bases not matched to a gene: 11. This CDR3 contains 16 residues. CDR3 residues: CASSFVPGQGVDGYTF. The CDR3 bases are TGTGCCAGCAGCTTTGTACCGGGACAGGGAGTGGATGGCTACACCTTC.

This chain uses TRBV29-1 with TRBJ2-3; either TRBD1 or TRBD2 may fit D (6 bases each). Germline-derived CDR1 and CDR2 are SQVTM and ANQGSEA. This CDR3 region has 13 residues. V lost 3 bases, J lost 1 base, and 8 bases lay in between. DNA for the CDR3: TGCAGCGTTGAGGAGGGGGGCACAGATACGCAGTATTTT. Its protein product is CSVEEGGTDTQYF.

The chain couples TRBV7-9 to TRBJ2-3; TRBD1 might be the D (6 bases). Trimming cost V 3 bases and J 5 bases, with 12 bases left between them. Germline V CDR1 and CDR2: SEHNR, FQNEAQ (reference sequence). This CDR3 is built from 14 residues. CDR3 nucleotide sequence: TGTGCCAGCAGCTTGGCGACAGGTGTAGATACGCAGTATTTT. This translates into CASSLATGVDTQYF. The variable domain in full, with the rest retrieved from reference TRBV7-9 and TRBJ2-3, is DTGVSQNPRHKITKRGQNVTFRCDPISEHNRLYWYRQTLGQGPEFLTYFQNEAQLEKSRLLSDRFSAERPKGSFSTLEIQRTEQGDSAMYLCASSLATGVDTQYFGPGTRLTVL.

V and J are TRBV6-5 and TRBJ1-4; 7 bases are a match to TRBD1. Germline lookup yields CDR1 MNHEY and CDR2 SVGAGI. V gave up 5 bases and J gave up 5 bases; unmatched junction bases: 5. This CDR3 spans 14 amino acids. CDR3 nucleotides: TGTGCCAGCAGTCCGACGGGACAGAATGAAAAACTGTTTTTT. Encoded protein: CASSPTGQNEKLFF.

The rearrangement joins TRBV4-1 to TRBJ1-2; D possibly corresponds to TRBD1 (5 bases). The CDR3 runs 13 residues. CDR1 and CDR2 (germline): MGHRA, YSYEKL. V lost 0 bases, J lost 7 bases, and 9 bases lay in between. CDR3: CASSQDRGTGYTF. The CDR3 coding sequence is TGCGCCAGCAGCCAAGATCGGGGGACTGGCTACACCTTC.

The CDR3 is CASSPNRGNEQFF. Here the CDR3 DNA reads TGTGCCAGCAGCCCAAACAGGGGAAATGAGCAGTTCTTC. V usage is TRBV7-3 and J usage is TRBJ2-1, with 7 nucleotides matching TRBD1. Trimming at V came to 5 bases and at J to 7 bases, leaving 5 bases not matched to a gene. Germline-derived CDR1 and CDR2 are SGHTA and FQGTGA. This CDR3 is built from 13 residues.

This clone appeared a few times. The chain joins TRBV28 to TRBJ2-7; D might be TRBD2 (6 bases). Between the trimmed V and J ends, which lost 6 bases and 0 bases, there was a span of 18 bases. This CDR3 has 16 residues. Germline CDR1 MDHEN, CDR2 SYDVKM. CDR3 amino acids: CASSPYGGPPSYEQYF. CDR3 sequence (DNA): TGTGCCAGCAGCCCCTATGGAGGGCCCCCCTCCTACGAGCAGTACTTC.

The chain has TRBV7-6 and TRBJ2-6; D may be TRBD1 or TRBD2 (5 bases each). Germline CDR1 reads SGHVS; CDR2 reads FNYEAQ. The CDR3 spans 16 residues. The ends were cut back, 5 bases at V and 2 bases at J, with 13 bases in the middle. The DNA of the CDR3 is TGTGCCAGCAGCCCCAGGACACTAGCTGGGGCCAACGTCCTGACTTTC. Protein sequence: CASSPRTLAGANVLTF.

V gene TRBV19 combines with J gene TRBJ2-5; D could derive from TRBD1 or TRBD2 (5 bases each). The CDR3 is made up of 14 amino acids. V gave up 5 bases and J gave up 5 bases, with 15 bases separating them. CDR1 is LNHDA and CDR2 is SQIVND in the germline V gene (reference sequence). The CDR3 is CASSQRWGVETQYF. Written as DNA, the CDR3 is TGTGCCAGTAGTCAGCGGTGGGGCGTGGAGACCCAGTACTTC.